These T cell receptor beta chains were read from a single sample in a study of cytomegalovirus exposure and HLA in healthy donors. TCRdb's copy holds only in-frame clones and misses some; the assay was immunoSEQ multiplex PCR. The sample has about 150,000 clones, about 80% seen once. Sequencing was done on a sample of PBMCs. Receptor source: a man aged 30-40 years in good health and CMV-seropositive. Both conserved end residues are part of each CDR3. D genes are given only for firm matches. Part of the rows lack a size; the others show once, few, many or a class for expanded clones.

v_call: TRBV28; cdr3_length: 12; clone_size: -; d_call: -; j_call: TRBJ1-2; cdr3_nt: TGTGCCAGCAGTTTGTACAGTGGAGGCTACACCTTC; cdr3_aa: CASSLYSGGYTF
v_call: TRBV7-2; cdr3_length: 17; clone_size: few; d_call: TRBD2; j_call: TRBJ2-7; cdr3_nt: TGTGCCAGCAGCTTAGGTCTACTAGCGGGAAGAAATTACGAGCAGTACTTC; cdr3_aa: CASSLGLLAGRNYEQYF
v_call: TRBV12-5; cdr3_length: 11; clone_size: -; d_call: -; j_call: TRBJ2-7; cdr3_nt: TGTGCTAGTGGTTTTAGTTACGAGCAGTACTTC; cdr3_aa: CASGFSYEQYF
v_call: TRBV6-1; cdr3_length: 17; clone_size: -; d_call: TRBD1; j_call: TRBJ2-7; cdr3_nt: TGTGCCAGCAGTGATCACGAGGGGGACAGGGGGCCACTCGAGCAGTACTTC; cdr3_aa: CASSDHEGDRGPLEQYF
v_call: TRBV9; cdr3_length: 15; clone_size: -; d_call: TRBD1; j_call: TRBJ2-5; cdr3_nt: TGTGCCAGCAGCGTGGCAGGGGGTATTAGGGAGACCCAGTACTTC; cdr3_aa: CASSVAGGIRETQYF
v_call: TRBV9; cdr3_length: 13; clone_size: -; d_call: TRBD1; j_call: TRBJ2-7; cdr3_nt: TGTGCCAGCAGCGTAGGGGACAGCTACGAGCAGTACTTC; cdr3_aa: CASSVGDSYEQYF
v_call: TRBV15; cdr3_length: 14; clone_size: few; d_call: -; j_call: TRBJ1-1; cdr3_nt: TGTGCCACCAGCAGGGCGGCCGATAACACTGAAGCTTTCTTT; cdr3_aa: CATSRAADNTEAFF
v_call: TRBV7-8; cdr3_length: 14; clone_size: -; d_call: -; j_call: TRBJ2-5; cdr3_nt: TGTGCCAGCAGCCCCAACAGGGTGGGAGAGACCCAGTACTTC; cdr3_aa: CASSPNRVGETQYF
v_call: TRBV25-1; cdr3_length: 15; clone_size: -; d_call: TRBD2; j_call: TRBJ2-2; cdr3_nt: TGTGCCAGCAGTGGTGCAGGGAGGGGTCCCGGGGAGCTGTTTTTT; cdr3_aa: CASSGAGRGPGELFF
v_call: TRBV29-1; cdr3_length: 12; clone_size: -; d_call: TRBD1; j_call: TRBJ2-1; cdr3_nt: TGCAGCGTCGGGACAGGGGGGCATGAGCAGTTCTTC; cdr3_aa: CSVGTGGHEQFF
v_call: TRBV25-1; cdr3_length: 17; clone_size: once; d_call: -; j_call: TRBJ2-6; cdr3_nt: TGTGCCAGCAGTGAATATACCGGGGAATCTGGGGCCAACGTCCTGACTTTC; cdr3_aa: CASSEYTGESGANVLTF
v_call: TRBV25-1; cdr3_length: 17; clone_size: -; d_call: TRBD1; j_call: TRBJ2-3; cdr3_nt: TGTGCCAGCAGTGAGCGGACAGGGTTTCTGGTGGCGGATACGCAGTATTTT; cdr3_aa: CASSERTGFLVADTQYF
v_call: TRBV7-9; cdr3_length: 15; clone_size: -; d_call: -; j_call: TRBJ2-4; cdr3_nt: TGTGCCAGCAGCCCCCGAGGGGAGGACAAAAACATTCAGTACTTC; cdr3_aa: CASSPRGEDKNIQYF
v_call: TRBV4-1; cdr3_length: 16; clone_size: -; d_call: TRBD1; j_call: TRBJ2-7; cdr3_nt: TGTGCCAGCAGCCAAGTCGGACAGGGAATGGGTTACGAGCAGTACTTC; cdr3_aa: CASSQVGQGMGYEQYF
v_call: TRBV5-1; cdr3_length: 15; clone_size: once; d_call: -; j_call: TRBJ2-2; cdr3_nt: TGCGCCAGCACCCAGTTCGGGAGAGACACCGGGGAGCTGTTTTTT; cdr3_aa: CASTQFGRDTGELFF
v_call: TRBV6-4; cdr3_length: 13; clone_size: -; d_call: -; j_call: TRBJ2-1; cdr3_nt: TGTGCCAGCAGCACCGACTTCCTAGCGGAGCAGTTCTTC; cdr3_aa: CASSTDFLAEQFF
v_call: TRBV7-3; cdr3_length: 16; clone_size: -; d_call: TRBD2; j_call: TRBJ2-3; cdr3_nt: TGTGCCAGCAGCCCTCTAGCGGGAGGGGGCACAGATACGCAGTATTTT; cdr3_aa: CASSPLAGGGTDTQYF
v_call: TRBV4-1; cdr3_length: 15; clone_size: -; d_call: -; j_call: TRBJ1-2; cdr3_nt: TGCGCCAGCAGCCAAGAGGGCAGGGGTTTCCGCGGCTACACCTTC; cdr3_aa: CASSQEGRGFRGYTF
v_call: TRBV11-3; cdr3_length: 13; clone_size: few; d_call: -; j_call: TRBJ2-1; cdr3_nt: TGTGCCAGCAGTCTATCAGGGGATGACGAGCAGTTCTTC; cdr3_aa: CASSLSGDDEQFF
v_call: TRBV4-1; cdr3_length: 15; clone_size: -; d_call: TRBD2; j_call: TRBJ2-7; cdr3_nt: TGCGCCAGCAGCCAGTCCCTAGCGGCGACCTACGAGCAGTACTTC; cdr3_aa: CASSQSLAATYEQYF
v_call: TRBV6-6; cdr3_length: 12; clone_size: once; d_call: -; j_call: TRBJ2-7; cdr3_nt: TGTGCCAGCAGTTACGAGGACTACGAGCAGTACTTC; cdr3_aa: CASSYEDYEQYF
v_call: TRBV2; cdr3_length: 14; clone_size: -; d_call: TRBD1; j_call: TRBJ1-2; cdr3_nt: TGTGCCAGCAGTGAAGCGCGGGACAGGGGTGGCTACACCTTC; cdr3_aa: CASSEARDRGGYTF
v_call: TRBV27; cdr3_length: 12; clone_size: few; d_call: TRBD2; j_call: TRBJ2-7; cdr3_nt: TGTGCCAGCAGTTGGGGGAGGGGCGAGCAGTACTTC; cdr3_aa: CASSWGRGEQYF